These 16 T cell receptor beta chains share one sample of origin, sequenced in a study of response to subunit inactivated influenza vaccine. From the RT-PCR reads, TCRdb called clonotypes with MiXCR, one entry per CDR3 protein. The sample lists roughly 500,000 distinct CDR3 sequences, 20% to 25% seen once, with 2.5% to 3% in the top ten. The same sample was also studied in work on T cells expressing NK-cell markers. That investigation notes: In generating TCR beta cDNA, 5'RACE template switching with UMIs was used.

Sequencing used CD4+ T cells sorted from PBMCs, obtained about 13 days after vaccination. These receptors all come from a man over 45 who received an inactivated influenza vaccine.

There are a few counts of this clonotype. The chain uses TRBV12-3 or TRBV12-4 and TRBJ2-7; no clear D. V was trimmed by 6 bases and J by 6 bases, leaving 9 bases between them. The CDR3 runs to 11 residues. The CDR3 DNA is TGTGCCAGCAGACAGAATGTCGAGCAGTACTTC. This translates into CASRQNVEQYF.

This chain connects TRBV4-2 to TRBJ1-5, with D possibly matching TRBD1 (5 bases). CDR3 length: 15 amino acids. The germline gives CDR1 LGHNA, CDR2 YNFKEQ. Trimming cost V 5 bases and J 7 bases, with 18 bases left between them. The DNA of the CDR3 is TGTGCCAGCAGCACACGTGGCCGAGGGACGCAGCCCCAGCATTTT. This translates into CASSTRGRGTQPQHF.

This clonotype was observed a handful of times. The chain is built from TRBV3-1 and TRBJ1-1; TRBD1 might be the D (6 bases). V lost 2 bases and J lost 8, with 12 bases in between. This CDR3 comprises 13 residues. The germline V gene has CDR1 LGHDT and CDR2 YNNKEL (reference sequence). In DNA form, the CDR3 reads TGTGCCAGCAGCCAACCCGGACAGATAGAAGCTTTCTTT. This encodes CASSQPGQIEAFF.

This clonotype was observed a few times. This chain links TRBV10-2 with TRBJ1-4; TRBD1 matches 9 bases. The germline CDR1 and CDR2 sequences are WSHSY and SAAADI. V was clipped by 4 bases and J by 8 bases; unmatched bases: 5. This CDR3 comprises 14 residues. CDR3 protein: CASSGTGVEEKLFF. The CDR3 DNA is TGCGCCAGCAGTGGGACAGGGGTAGAGGAAAAACTGTTTTTT.

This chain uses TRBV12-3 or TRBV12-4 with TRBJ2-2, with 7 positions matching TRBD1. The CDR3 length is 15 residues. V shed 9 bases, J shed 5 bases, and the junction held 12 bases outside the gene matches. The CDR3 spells CASAPAGTATGELFF. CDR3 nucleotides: TGTGCCAGTGCTCCAGCCGGGACAGCTACCGGGGAGCTGTTTTTT.

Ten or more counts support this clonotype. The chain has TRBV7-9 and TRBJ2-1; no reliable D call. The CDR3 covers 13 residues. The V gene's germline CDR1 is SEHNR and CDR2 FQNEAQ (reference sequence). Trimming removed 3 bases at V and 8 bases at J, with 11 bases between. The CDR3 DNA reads TGTGCCAGCAGCTTGGTAGTAATCGATGAGCAGTTCTTC. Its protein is CASSLVVIDEQFF.

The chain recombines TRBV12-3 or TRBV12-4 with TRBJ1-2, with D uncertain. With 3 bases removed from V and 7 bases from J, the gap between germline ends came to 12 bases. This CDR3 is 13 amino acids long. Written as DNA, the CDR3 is TGTGCCAGCAGTTTTGAGAAGGGCTCTGGCTACACCTTC. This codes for CASSFEKGSGYTF.

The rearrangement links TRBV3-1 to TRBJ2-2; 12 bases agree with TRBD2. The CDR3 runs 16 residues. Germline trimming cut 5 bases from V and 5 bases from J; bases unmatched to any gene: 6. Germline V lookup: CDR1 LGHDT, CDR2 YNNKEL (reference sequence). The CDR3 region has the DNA TGTGCCAGCAGCGACACCGGACTAGCGGGGACCGGGGAGCTGTTTTTT. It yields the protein CASSDTGLAGTGELFF.

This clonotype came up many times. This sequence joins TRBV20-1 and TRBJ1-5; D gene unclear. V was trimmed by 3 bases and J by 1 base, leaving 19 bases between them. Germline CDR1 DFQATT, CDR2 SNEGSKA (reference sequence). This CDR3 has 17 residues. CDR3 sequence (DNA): TGCAGTGCTAGCGATGGGTCCCGCGGCTCAAGCAATCAGCCCCAGCATTTT. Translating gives CSASDGSRGSSNQPQHF.

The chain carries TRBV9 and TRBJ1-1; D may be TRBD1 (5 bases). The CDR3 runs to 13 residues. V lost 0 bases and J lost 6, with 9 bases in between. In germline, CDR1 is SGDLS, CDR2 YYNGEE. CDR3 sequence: CASSVGWGAEAFF. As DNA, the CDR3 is TGTGCCAGCAGCGTAGGATGGGGGGCTGAAGCTTTCTTT. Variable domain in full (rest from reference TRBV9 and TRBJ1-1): DSGVTQTPKHLITATGQRVTLRCSPRSGDLSVYWYQQSLDQGLQFLIQYYNGEERAKGNILERFSAQQFPDLHSELNLSSLELGDSALYFCASSVGWGAEAFFGQGTRLTVV.

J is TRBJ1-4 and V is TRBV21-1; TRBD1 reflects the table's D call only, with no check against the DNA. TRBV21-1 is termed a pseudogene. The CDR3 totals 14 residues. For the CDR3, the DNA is TGTGCCAGCAGCAAAGGAGCAGGGGATGAAAAACTGTTTTTT. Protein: CASSKGAGDEKLFF.

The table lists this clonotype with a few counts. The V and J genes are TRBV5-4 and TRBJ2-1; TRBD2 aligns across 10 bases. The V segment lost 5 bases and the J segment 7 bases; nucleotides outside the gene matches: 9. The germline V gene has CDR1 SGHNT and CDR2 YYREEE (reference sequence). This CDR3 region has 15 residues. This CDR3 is CASRSAGGGMNEQFF. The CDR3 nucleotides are TGTGCCAGCAGATCAGCGGGAGGGGGAATGAATGAGCAGTTCTTC.

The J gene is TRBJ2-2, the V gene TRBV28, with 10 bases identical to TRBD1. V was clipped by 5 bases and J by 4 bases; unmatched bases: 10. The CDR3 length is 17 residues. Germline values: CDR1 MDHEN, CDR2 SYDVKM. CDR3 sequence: CASSLRQGALGTGELFF. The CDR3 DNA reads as TGTGCCAGCAGTCTTCGACAGGGGGCGCTTGGCACCGGGGAGCTGTTTTTT.

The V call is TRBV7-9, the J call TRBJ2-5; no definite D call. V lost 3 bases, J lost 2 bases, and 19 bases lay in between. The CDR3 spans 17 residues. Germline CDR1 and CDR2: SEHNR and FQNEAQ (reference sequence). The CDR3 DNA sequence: TGTGCCAGCAGCTTTAAAGGTCCCTATACGCCGCAAGAGACCCAGTACTTC. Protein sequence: CASSFKGPYTPQETQYF.

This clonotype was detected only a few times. For the CDR3, the DNA is TGTGCCAGCAGCCCTAGCGTGGAAATGAACTACGAGCAGTACTTC. Amino acids: CASSPSVEMNYEQYF. The chain is built from TRBV12-3 or TRBV12-4 and TRBJ2-7; TRBD2 is a possible D gene (6 bases). CDR3 length equals 15 residues. V was clipped by 6 bases and J by 3 bases, with 18 bases between them.

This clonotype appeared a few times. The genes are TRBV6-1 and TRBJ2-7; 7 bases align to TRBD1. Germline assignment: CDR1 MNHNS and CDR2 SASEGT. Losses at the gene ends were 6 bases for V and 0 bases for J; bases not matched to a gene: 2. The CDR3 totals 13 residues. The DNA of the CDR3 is TGTGCCAGCAGGGGGACAGTCTCCTACGAGCAGTACTTC. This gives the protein CASRGTVSYEQYF.